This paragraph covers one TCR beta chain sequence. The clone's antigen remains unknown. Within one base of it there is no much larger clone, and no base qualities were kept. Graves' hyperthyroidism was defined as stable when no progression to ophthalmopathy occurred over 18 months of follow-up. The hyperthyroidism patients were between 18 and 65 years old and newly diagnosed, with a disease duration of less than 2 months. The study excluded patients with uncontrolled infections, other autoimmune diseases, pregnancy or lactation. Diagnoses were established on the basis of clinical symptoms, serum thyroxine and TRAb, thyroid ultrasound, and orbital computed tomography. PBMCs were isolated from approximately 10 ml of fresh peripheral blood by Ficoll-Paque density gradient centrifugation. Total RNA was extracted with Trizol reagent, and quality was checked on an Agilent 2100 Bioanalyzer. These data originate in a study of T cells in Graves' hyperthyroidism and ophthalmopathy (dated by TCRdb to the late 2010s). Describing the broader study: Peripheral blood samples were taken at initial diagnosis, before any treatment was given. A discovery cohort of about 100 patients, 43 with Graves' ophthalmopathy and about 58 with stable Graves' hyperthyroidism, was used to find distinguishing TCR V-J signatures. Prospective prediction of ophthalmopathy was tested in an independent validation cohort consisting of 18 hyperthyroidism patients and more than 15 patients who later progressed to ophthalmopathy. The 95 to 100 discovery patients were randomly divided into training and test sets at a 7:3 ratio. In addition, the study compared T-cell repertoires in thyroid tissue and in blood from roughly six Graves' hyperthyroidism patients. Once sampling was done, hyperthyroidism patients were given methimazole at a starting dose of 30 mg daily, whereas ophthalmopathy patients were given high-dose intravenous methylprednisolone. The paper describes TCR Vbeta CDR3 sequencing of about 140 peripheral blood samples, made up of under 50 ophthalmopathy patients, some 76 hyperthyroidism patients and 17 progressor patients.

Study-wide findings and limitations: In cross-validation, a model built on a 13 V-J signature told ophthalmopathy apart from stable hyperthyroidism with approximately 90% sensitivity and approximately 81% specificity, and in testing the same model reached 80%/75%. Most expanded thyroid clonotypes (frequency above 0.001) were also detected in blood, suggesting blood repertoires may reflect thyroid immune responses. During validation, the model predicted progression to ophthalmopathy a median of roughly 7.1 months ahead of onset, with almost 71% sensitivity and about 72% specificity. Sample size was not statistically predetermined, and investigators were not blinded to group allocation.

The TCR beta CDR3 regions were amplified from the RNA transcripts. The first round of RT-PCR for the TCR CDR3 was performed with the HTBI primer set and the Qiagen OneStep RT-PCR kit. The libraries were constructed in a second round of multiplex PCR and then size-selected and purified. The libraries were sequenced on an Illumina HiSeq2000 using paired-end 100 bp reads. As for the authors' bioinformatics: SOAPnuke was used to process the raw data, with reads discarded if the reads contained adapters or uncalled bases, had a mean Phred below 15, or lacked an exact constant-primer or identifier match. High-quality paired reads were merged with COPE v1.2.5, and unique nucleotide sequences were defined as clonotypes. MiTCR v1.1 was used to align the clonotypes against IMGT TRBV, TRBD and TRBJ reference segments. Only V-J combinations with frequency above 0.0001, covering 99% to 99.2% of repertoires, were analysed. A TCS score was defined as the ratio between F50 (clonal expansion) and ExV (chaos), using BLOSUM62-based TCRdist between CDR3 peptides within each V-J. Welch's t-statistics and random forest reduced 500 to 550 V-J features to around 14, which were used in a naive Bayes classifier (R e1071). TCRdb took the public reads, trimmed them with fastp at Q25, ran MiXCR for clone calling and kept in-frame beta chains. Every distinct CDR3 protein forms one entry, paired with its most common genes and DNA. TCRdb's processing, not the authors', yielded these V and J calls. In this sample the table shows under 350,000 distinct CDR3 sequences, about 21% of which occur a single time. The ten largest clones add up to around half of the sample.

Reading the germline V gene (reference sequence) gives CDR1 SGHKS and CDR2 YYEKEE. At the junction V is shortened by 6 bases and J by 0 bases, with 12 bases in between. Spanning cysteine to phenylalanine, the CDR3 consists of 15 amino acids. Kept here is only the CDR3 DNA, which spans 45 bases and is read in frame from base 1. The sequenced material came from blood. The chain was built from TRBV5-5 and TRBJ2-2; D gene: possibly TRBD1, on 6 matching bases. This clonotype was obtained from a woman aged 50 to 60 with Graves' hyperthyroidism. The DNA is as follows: TGTGCCAGCATCCCAGGGGATCCGAACACCGGGGAGCTGTTTTTT. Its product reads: CASIPGDPNTGELFF.